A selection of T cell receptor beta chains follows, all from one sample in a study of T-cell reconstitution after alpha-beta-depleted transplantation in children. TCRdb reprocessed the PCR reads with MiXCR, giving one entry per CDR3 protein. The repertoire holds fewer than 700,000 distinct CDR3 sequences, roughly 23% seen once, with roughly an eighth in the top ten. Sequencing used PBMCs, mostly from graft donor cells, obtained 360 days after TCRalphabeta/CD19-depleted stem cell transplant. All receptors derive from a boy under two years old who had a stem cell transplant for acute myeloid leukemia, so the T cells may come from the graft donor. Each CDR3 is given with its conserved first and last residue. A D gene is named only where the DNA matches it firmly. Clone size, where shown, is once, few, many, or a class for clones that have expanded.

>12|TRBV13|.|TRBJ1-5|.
CASRFQGQPQHF
TGTGCCAGCAGATTTCAGGGGCAGCCCCAGCATTTT
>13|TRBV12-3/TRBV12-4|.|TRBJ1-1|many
CASSLLSYTEAFF
TGTGCCAGCAGTTTATTAAGTTACACTGAAGCTTTCTTT
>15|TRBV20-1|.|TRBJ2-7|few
CSAGVPGTSEYEQYF
TGCAGTGCTGGAGTACCCGGGACGTCGGAGTACGAGCAGTACTTC
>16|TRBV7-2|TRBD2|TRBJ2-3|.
CASSLARAGYTDTQYF
TGTGCCAGCAGCTTAGCTCGAGCGGGGTACACAGATACGCAGTATTTT
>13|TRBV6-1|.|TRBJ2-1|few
CASSTTLAHEQFF
TGTGCCAGCAGTACCACACTGGCGCACGAGCAGTTCTTC
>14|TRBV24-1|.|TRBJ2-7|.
CATSDAGRNYEQYF
TGTGCCACCAGTGACGCGGGCCGAAACTACGAGCAGTACTTC
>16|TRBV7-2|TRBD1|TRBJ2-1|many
CASSHGGQGAYNEQFF
TGTGCCAGCAGCCACGGGGGACAGGGGGCCTACAATGAGCAGTTCTTC
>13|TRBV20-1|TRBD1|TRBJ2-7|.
CSAIQTGSYEQYF
TGCAGTGCTATCCAGACAGGGTCCTACGAGCAGTACTTC
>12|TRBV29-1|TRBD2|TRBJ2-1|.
CSDSPAGGSQFF
TGCAGCGACAGTCCCGCGGGGGGTTCTCAGTTCTTC
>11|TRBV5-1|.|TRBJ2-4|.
CASSTGNIQYF
TGCGCCAGCAGCACGGGAAACATTCAGTACTTC
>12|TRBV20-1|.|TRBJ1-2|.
CSARDKEYGYTF
TGCAGTGCTAGAGATAAGGAATACGGCTACACCTTC
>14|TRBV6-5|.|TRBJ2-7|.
CASSYTGTSYEQYF
TGTGCCAGCAGTTATACCGGGACATCCTACGAGCAGTACTTC
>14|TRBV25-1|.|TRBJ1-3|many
CASRKGSSGNTIYF
TGTGCCAGCAGGAAGGGGAGCTCTGGAAACACCATATATTTT
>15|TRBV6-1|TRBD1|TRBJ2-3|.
CASSEWDPGGDTQYF
TGTGCCAGCAGTGAATGGGACCCAGGGGGAGATACGCAGTATTTT
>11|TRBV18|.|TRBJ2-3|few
CASLVADTQYF
TGTGCCAGCTTGGTAGCAGATACGCAGTATTTT
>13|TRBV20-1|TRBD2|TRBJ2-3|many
CSGPAGPTDTQYF
TGCAGTGGGCCAGCGGGGCCCACAGATACGCAGTATTTT
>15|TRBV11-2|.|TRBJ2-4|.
CASSLNHGPKNIQYF
TGTGCCAGCAGCTTAAATCACGGTCCCAAAAACATTCAGTACTTC
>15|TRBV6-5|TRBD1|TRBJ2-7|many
CASSSEGTGYYEQYF
TGTGCCAGCAGTTCCGAAGGGACAGGTTACTACGAGCAGTACTTC
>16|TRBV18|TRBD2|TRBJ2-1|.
CASSLTGTSGYNEQFF
TGTGCCAGCTCACTAACCGGGACTAGCGGATACAATGAGCAGTTCTTC
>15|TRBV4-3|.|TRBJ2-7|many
CASSQDGGSSYEQYF
TGCGCCAGCAGCCAAGATGGGGGGAGCTCCTACGAGCAGTACTTC
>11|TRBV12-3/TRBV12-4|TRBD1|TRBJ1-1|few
CASIRGQGAFF
TGTGCCAGCATAAGAGGACAGGGGGCTTTCTTT
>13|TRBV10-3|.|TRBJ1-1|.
CAISLAGHQEAFF
TGTGCCATCAGCCTAGCCGGACACCAGGAAGCTTTCTTT
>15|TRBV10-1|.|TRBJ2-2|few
CASSEETYYTGELFF
TGCGCCAGCAGTGAGGAGACATACTACACCGGGGAGCTGTTTTTT
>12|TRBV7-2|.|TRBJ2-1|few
CASSLTRARVFF
TGTGCCAGCAGTCTGACTAGGGCCCGTGTGTTCTTC
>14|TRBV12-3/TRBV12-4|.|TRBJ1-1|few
CASSSPTGTTEAFF
TGTGCCAGCAGTTCCCCAACAGGGACCACTGAAGCTTTCTTT
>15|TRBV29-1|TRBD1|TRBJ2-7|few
CSVEDDRGSSYEQYF
TGCAGCGTTGAAGACGACAGGGGGTCTTCCTACGAGCAGTACTTC
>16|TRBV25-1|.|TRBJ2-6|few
CASSAGLISGANVLTF
TGTGCCAGCAGTGCAGGACTCATCTCTGGGGCCAACGTCCTGACTTTC
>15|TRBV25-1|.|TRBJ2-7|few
CASSEYFPTGYEQYF
TGTGCCAGCAGTGAATATTTCCCGACGGGATACGAGCAGTACTTC
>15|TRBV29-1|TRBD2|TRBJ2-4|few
CSVEVPGGWRDIQYF
TGCAGCGTTGAAGTGCCGGGAGGGTGGCGTGACATTCAGTACTTC
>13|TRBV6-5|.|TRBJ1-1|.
CASSYSTSTEAFF
TGTGCCAGCAGTTACTCGACAAGCACTGAAGCTTTCTTT
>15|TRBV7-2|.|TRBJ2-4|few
CASSSNPGPLNIQYF
TGTGCCAGCAGCTCCAACCCGGGACCTTTAAACATTCAGTACTTC
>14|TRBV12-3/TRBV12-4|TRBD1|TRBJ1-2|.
CASSPQGRGHGYTF
TGTGCCAGCAGTCCTCAGGGCAGGGGGCATGGCTACACCTTC
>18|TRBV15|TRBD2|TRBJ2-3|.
CATSSRGTSGFSTDTQYF
TGTGCCACCAGCAGTCGAGGGACTAGCGGCTTCAGCACAGATACGCAGTATTTT
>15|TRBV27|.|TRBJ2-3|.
CASSHRLRSTDTQYF
TGTGCCAGCAGTCACAGGCTTCGGAGCACAGATACGCAGTATTTT
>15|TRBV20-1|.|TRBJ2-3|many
CSAPGSVIRTDTQYF
TGCAGTGCCCCAGGGTCGGTGATTCGTACAGATACGCAGTATTTT
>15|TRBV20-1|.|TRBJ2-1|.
CSAREPVGPYNEQFF
TGCAGTGCTAGAGAGCCGGTGGGGCCCTACAATGAGCAGTTCTTC
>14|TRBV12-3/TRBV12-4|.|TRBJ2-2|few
CASSLLQNTGELFF
TGTGCCAGCAGTTTATTGCAAAACACCGGGGAGCTGTTTTTT
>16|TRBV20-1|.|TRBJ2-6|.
CSAWGHALSGANVLTF
TGCAGTGCCTGGGGCCACGCTCTCTCTGGGGCCAACGTCCTGACTTTC
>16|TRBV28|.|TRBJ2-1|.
CASSLPLGGPLNEQFF
TGTGCCAGCAGTCTCCCGTTAGGGGGGCCCCTCAATGAGCAGTTCTTC
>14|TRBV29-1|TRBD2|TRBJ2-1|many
CSVVPGGGYNEQFF
TGCAGCGTTGTCCCTGGGGGGGGTTACAATGAGCAGTTCTTC
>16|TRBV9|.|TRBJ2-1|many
CASSAKRQGPYNEQFF
TGTGCCAGCAGCGCCAAGCGGCAGGGGCCCTACAATGAGCAGTTCTTC
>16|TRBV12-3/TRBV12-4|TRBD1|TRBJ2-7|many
CASSLVGTVLGYEQYF
TGTGCCAGCAGTTTAGTGGGGACAGTCTTGGGCTACGAGCAGTACTTC
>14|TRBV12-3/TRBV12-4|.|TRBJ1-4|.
CASSLNAANEKLFF
TGTGCCAGCAGCTTGAATGCGGCTAATGAAAAACTGTTTTTT
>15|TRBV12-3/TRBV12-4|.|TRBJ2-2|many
CASSLNLQVPGELFF
TGTGCCAGCAGTCTAAACCTACAGGTCCCCGGGGAGCTGTTTTTT
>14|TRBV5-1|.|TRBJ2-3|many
CASSLASPTDTQYF
TGCGCCAGCAGCCTAGCCTCTCCCACAGATACGCAGTATTTT
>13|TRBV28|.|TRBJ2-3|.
CATILDSSDTQYF
TGTGCCACTATCCTTGATTCATCGGATACGCAGTATTTT
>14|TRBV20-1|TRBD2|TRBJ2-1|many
CSAPYSGGDNEQFF
TGCAGTGCTCCCTACAGCGGGGGAGACAATGAGCAGTTCTTC
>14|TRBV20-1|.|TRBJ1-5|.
CSVGYRTVGRPQHF
TGCAGTGTGGGGTACCGGACCGTAGGACGGCCCCAGCATTTT
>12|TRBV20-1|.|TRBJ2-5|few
CSPIQGQETQYF
TGCAGTCCCATCCAGGGGCAAGAGACCCAGTACTTC
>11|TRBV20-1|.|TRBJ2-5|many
CSASPRETQYF
TGCAGTGCTAGTCCAAGGGAGACCCAGTACTTC
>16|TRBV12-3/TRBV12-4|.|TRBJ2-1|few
CASGPQRGALNNEQFF
TGTGCCAGCGGGCCCCAGAGGGGGGCGTTGAACAATGAGCAGTTCTTC
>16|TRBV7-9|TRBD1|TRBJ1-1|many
CASSLGRQGVNTEAFF
TGTGCCAGCAGCTTAGGCCGACAGGGGGTGAACACTGAAGCTTTCTTT
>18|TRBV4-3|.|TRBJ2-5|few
CASSQDRGGRTLRETQYF
TGCGCCAGCAGCCAAGATAGGGGCGGACGAACGTTAAGGGAGACCCAGTACTTC
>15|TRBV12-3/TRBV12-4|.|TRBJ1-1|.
CASRLTGRMNTEAFF
TGTGCCAGCAGACTGACGGGACGGATGAACACTGAAGCTTTCTTT
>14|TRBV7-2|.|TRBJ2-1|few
CASSYQTADNEQFF
TGTGCCAGCAGCTACCAGACAGCCGACAATGAGCAGTTCTTC
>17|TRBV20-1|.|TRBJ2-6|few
CSAPRQPSFSGANVLTF
TGCAGTGCTCCGCGACAGCCTTCCTTCTCTGGGGCCAACGTCCTGACTTTC
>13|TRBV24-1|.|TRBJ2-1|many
CATSISSYNEQFF
TGTGCCACCAGCATCAGCTCCTACAATGAGCAGTTCTTC
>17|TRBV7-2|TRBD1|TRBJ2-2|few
CASSSYQGAMNTGELFF
TGTGCCAGCAGCTCATACCAGGGGGCGATGAACACCGGGGAGCTGTTTTTT